Given below is one T cell receptor beta chain in context. As originally analysed: Reference gene primer amplification yielded estimated nucleated cell counts. Clones were read by immunoSEQ multiplex PCR, and TCRdb kept only the in-frame ones, dropping some. The DNA gave D and trimming, while V, J and clone size come from that table. The profile shows some 170,000 clones, approximately 85% of them singletons. With 8 bases clipped from V and 4 bases from J, the junction kept 9 bases outside the gene matches. Germline lookup yields CDR1 SQVTM and CDR2 ANQGSEA. The CDR3 sequence is 13 residues long. The data derive from a study of blood T cell repertoires in COVID-19. The overall study: Donors in the United States, Italy and Spain gave samples during acute or convalescent COVID-19. The analysed material was cDNA or gDNA that came from T cells, B-cell-depleted T cells, or PBMCs.

The sequence was obtained from a man aged 60 to 75 with active or convalescent COVID-19. V gene TRBV29-1 combines with J gene TRBJ2-3; 7 positions match TRBD2. Sequencing was done on a sample of peripheral blood. CDR3 amino acids: CSPGGGSADTQYF. CDR3 sequence (DNA): TGCAGCCCTGGGGGGGGTTCTGCAGATACGCAGTATTTT.